This T cell receptor beta chain was sequenced for a study of post-analysis software for immune sequencing data. Study in general: Secondary progressive, relapsing-remitting and progressive-relapsing multiple sclerosis were among the included disease courses.

As for this clonotype: Its antigen is undetermined.

This CDR3 has 15 amino acids. The V segment lost 1 base and the J segment 6 bases; nucleotides outside the gene matches: 4. CDR1 and CDR2 from the germline V gene are SEHNR and FQNEAQ (reference sequence). Study-wide findings and caveats: Compared against controls, patients with multiple sclerosis displayed significantly lower normalized Chao1 diversity. Controls had lower frequencies than patients of five or six TRBV segments, which included TRBV5-6, TRBV5-1 and TRBV20-1.

Presence of unique molecular identifiers characterized the TCR beta cDNA libraries. T cells numbering about 0.95 to 10 million gave rise to 450,000 to 550,000 cDNA molecules. TCRdb recomputed calls from the PCR reads with MiXCR, one row per CDR3 protein. The sample yields approximately 660,000 distinct CDR3 sequences, around 64% seen once. Sequencing was carried out using blood. The sequence came from a girl aged 2 to 10 with multiple sclerosis. The chain joins TRBV7-9 to TRBJ2-1; 9 bases line up with TRBD1. CDR3 nucleotide sequence: TGTGCCAGCAGCTTAGTGGACAGGGGTTCCAATGAGCAGTTCTTC. Amino acid sequence: CASSLVDRGSNEQFF.